This is a list of T cell receptor beta chains from one sample in a study of blood T cell repertoires in COVID-19. The table came from immunoSEQ multiplex PCR; TCRdb's copy has only in-frame clones and leaves some out. The sample carries nearly 90,000 clones, less than 80% recorded once. Sequencing was done on a sample of peripheral blood. The source is a woman aged 80 or over with acute or convalescent COVID-19. Each CDR3 is given with its conserved first and last residue. Each record gives: D gene, CDR3 length, V gene, clone size, J gene, CDR3 DNA, CDR3 protein. D genes are given only for firm matches. Some rows mark clone size as missing; the rest say once, few, many or name a class of expanded clone.

TRBD1	16	TRBV7-2	once	TRBJ2-4	TGTGCCAGCAGCCCATACGACCAACAGGGGGGAAACATTCAGTACTTC	CASSPYDQQGGNIQYF
.	15	TRBV5-4	few	TRBJ2-3	TGTGCCAGCAGCTTTGACTCGAGGGGGACAGATACGCAGTATTTT	CASSFDSRGTDTQYF
.	15	TRBV15	.	TRBJ1-1	TGTGCCACCAGCAGAGATCAGGAGGTGAACACTGAAGCTTTCTTT	CATSRDQEVNTEAFF
.	11	TRBV20-1	.	TRBJ2-3	TGCAGTCCAGGGGTCCCAGATACGCAGTATTTT	CSPGVPDTQYF
.	14	TRBV30	few	TRBJ2-7	TGTGCCTGGAGTCGTAACATAAACTCCTACGAGCAGTACTTC	CAWSRNINSYEQYF
TRBD1	18	TRBV5-6	.	TRBJ2-1	TGTGCCAGCAGCCTCGGGGCCCTCAGGGACAGCTCCTACAATGAGCAGTTCTTC	CASSLGALRDSSYNEQFF
TRBD1	14	TRBV19	.	TRBJ1-5	TGTGCCACCCGAGAGGGACAGGGAGTAAAGCCCCAGCATTTT	CATREGQGVKPQHF
.	15	TRBV9	.	TRBJ2-2	TGTGCCAGCAGCGTCCGCTATCAGAACACCGGGGAGCTGTTTTTT	CASSVRYQNTGELFF
.	14	TRBV5-6	.	TRBJ1-6	TGTGCCAGCAGCCCCGGACTCCAGAATTCACCCCTCCACTTT	CASSPGLQNSPLHF
TRBD1	12	TRBV12-3/TRBV12-4	once	TRBJ2-1	TGTGCCAGCAGGACAGGGGGATTGGAGCAGTTCTTC	CASRTGGLEQFF
TRBD1	15	TRBV6-5	.	TRBJ1-4	TGTGCCAGCAGTTACTCCTGGGACAGCATCGGAAAACTGTTTTTT	CASSYSWDSIGKLFF
.	14	TRBV6-5	.	TRBJ2-5	TGTGCCAGCGCGGCAGACCCAAGGCAAGAGACCCAGTACTTC	CASAADPRQETQYF
.	11	TRBV20-1	.	TRBJ2-3	TGCAGTGCTTTAAACGGAGATACGCAGTATTTT	CSALNGDTQYF
TRBD1	18	TRBV27	.	TRBJ2-1	TGTGCCAGCAGTTTATATAGGGACCTGGACAGGCGTTCCCAGGGGCAGTTCTTC	CASSLYRDLDRRSQGQFF
.	12	TRBV2	.	TRBJ2-1	TGTGCCTGCGGGACGGAATACAATGAGCAGTTCTTC	CACGTEYNEQFF
TRBD1	14	TRBV6-6	.	TRBJ2-2	TGTGCCACTAGGACAGGCGCGAACACCGGGGAGCTGTTTTTT	CATRTGANTGELFF
.	14	TRBV5-1	.	TRBJ2-2	TGCGCCAGCAGCTTGGACCCCTATACCGGGGAGCTGTTTTTT	CASSLDPYTGELFF
.	17	TRBV7-7	many	TRBJ1-5	TGTGCCAGCAGCTTATCGAGCCCCGAGGATGGCAATCAGCCCCAGCATTTT	CASSLSSPEDGNQPQHF
.	13	TRBV12-3/TRBV12-4	few	TRBJ1-5	TGTGCCAGCAGTCCCAGTGCAAATCAGCCCCAGCATTTT	CASSPSANQPQHF
.	16	TRBV7-8	.	TRBJ1-2	TGTGCCAGCAGCTCGCTGACCAGGGCAAAGGGCTATGGCTACACCTTC	CASSSLTRAKGYGYTF
TRBD1	16	TRBV7-2	few	TRBJ2-2	TGTGCCAGCAGCTTCTCGACAGGGGGGTACGCCGGGGAGCTGTTTTTT	CASSFSTGGYAGELFF
TRBD1	15	TRBV6-5	.	TRBJ2-6	TGTGCCAGCAGTACAGGGGCCTCTGGGGCCAACGTCCTGACTTTC	CASSTGASGANVLTF
.	15	TRBV19	.	TRBJ2-2	TGTGCCAGTCGCCCTCGCGGAAGGGGCTCCGGGGAGCTGTTTTTT	CASRPRGRGSGELFF
TRBD2	16	TRBV5-1	.	TRBJ2-3	TGCGCCAGCAGCAATGGACTAGCGGGGAGAACAGATACGCAGTATTTT	CASSNGLAGRTDTQYF
.	15	TRBV9	few	TRBJ1-2	TGTGCCAGCAGCCCAGGGGAGGGGTCGGCCTATGGCTACACCTTC	CASSPGEGSAYGYTF
.	13	TRBV12-3/TRBV12-4	few	TRBJ1-1	TGTGCCAGCAGTTATCGTCCCTCCTCTGAAGCTTTCTTT	CASSYRPSSEAFF
.	13	TRBV3-1/TRBV3-2	.	TRBJ1-2	TGTGCCAGCAGCCGCGGAGCGCGGGGTGGCTACACCTTC	CASSRGARGGYTF
.	16	TRBV7-2	.	TRBJ1-6	TGTGCCAGCAGTTTTGACTGGACATCGTATAATTCACCCCTCCACTTT	CASSFDWTSYNSPLHF
.	15	TRBV5-4	.	TRBJ1-4	TGTGCCAGCAGCTTGGGTACACCAACTAATGAAAAACTGTTTTTT	CASSLGTPTNEKLFF
TRBD1	15	TRBV11-2	few	TRBJ1-1	TGTGCCAGCAGCTCAGCCCGGACAGGGAAGACTGAAGCTTTCTTT	CASSSARTGKTEAFF
.	15	TRBV11-2	.	TRBJ1-6	TGTGCCAGCAGCTTAGCAGGGGCCAGCAATTCACCCCTCCACTTT	CASSLAGASNSPLHF
.	15	TRBV7-3	.	TRBJ2-2	TGTGCCAGCAGCTTATCTGGAACCGGGGCCGGGGAGCTGTTTTTT	CASSLSGTGAGELFF
TRBD1	13	TRBV6-2/TRBV6-3	.	TRBJ1-2	TGTGCCAGCAGCCACGAGGGGGCTCGAGGCTACACCTTC	CASSHEGARGYTF
TRBD1	13	TRBV4-1	few	TRBJ1-4	TGCGCCAGCAGCCGTAACAGGGGAGAAAAACTGTTTTTT	CASSRNRGEKLFF
TRBD2	17	TRBV7-9	.	TRBJ2-3	TGTGCCAGCAACTTCGGGACTAGCGGGGGCCGCACAGATACGCAGTATTTT	CASNFGTSGGRTDTQYF
TRBD1	20	TRBV10-2	.	TRBJ1-1	TGCGCCAGCAGTGAACTAGGGGAGACAGGGGGCAGGCCCCCGGACACTGAAGCTTTCTTT	CASSELGETGGRPPDTEAFF
.	14	TRBV7-9	.	TRBJ1-3	TGTGCCAGCAGCTTCTCGAGCTCTGGAAACACCATATATTTT	CASSFSSSGNTIYF
TRBD1	14	TRBV24-1	.	TRBJ2-5	TGTGCCACCAGGGCCAGGGGGCGGAAAGAGACCCAGTACTTC	CATRARGRKETQYF
.	14	TRBV5-1	.	TRBJ2-1	TGCGCCAGCAGCCCCGGACAGATCTACAATGAGCAGTTCTTC	CASSPGQIYNEQFF
TRBD1	15	TRBV27	.	TRBJ1-5	TGTGCCAGCAGGCTCCAGGGGGCGGGCAATCAGCCCCAGCATTTT	CASRLQGAGNQPQHF
TRBD1	16	TRBV9	.	TRBJ1-1	TGTGCCAGCAGCGGGAAGGACAGGACCCTGAACACTGAAGCTTTCTTT	CASSGKDRTLNTEAFF
.	15	TRBV3-1/TRBV3-2	few	TRBJ1-2	TGTGCCAGCAGCCAAGAGAGGACTGTTACCTATGGCTACACCTTC	CASSQERTVTYGYTF
.	14	TRBV7-2	.	TRBJ1-2	TGTGCCAGCAGGCCCACTGGGGCGCACTATGGCTACACCTTC	CASRPTGAHYGYTF
TRBD2	13	TRBV27	.	TRBJ2-5	TGTGCCAGCAGTTTCGCGGGGGTAGAGACCCAGTACTTC	CASSFAGVETQYF